This TCR beta chain appears in the sequencing data of a study of identical twins. The V end was cut by 4 bases, the J end by 7 bases, with 6 bases between. Germline lookup yields CDR1 LGHDT and CDR2 YNNKEL (reference sequence). The CDR3 runs 11 residues. The cDNA had a unique molecular identifier and a template-switch universal primer site. TCRdb redid the calling of the 5' RACE reads with MiXCR, one entry per CDR3 protein. The sample holds 500,000 or so distinct CDR3 sequences, 14% seen once. This clonotype came up a few times. These same data were also listed under a study on yellow fever vaccine responses in identical twins.

The sample taken for sequencing was CD4+ T cells sorted from blood. The chain carries TRBV3-1 and TRBJ2-3; unclear D gene. This sequence was found in a woman aged 18-29 years in good health. The CDR3 nucleotides are TGTGCCAGCAGCCCCGCCCATACGCAGTATTTT. It encodes CASSPAHTQYF.